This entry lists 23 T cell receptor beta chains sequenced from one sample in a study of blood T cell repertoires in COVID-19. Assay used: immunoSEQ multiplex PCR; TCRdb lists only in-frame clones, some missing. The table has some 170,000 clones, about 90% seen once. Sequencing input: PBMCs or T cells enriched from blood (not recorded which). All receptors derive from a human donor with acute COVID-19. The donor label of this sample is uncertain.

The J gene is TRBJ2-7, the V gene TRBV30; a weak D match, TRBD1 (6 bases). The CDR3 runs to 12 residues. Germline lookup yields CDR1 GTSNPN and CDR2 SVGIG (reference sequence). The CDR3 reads CAFSTRGYEQYF. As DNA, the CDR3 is TGTGCATTCAGCACGAGGGGGTACGAGCAGTACTTC.

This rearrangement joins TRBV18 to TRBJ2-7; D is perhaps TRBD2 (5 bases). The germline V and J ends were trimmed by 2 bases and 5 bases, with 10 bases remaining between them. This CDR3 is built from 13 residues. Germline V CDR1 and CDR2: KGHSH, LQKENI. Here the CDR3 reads CASSPEGWDEQYF. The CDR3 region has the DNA TGTGCCAGCTCACCAGAGGGTTGGGACGAGCAGTACTTC.

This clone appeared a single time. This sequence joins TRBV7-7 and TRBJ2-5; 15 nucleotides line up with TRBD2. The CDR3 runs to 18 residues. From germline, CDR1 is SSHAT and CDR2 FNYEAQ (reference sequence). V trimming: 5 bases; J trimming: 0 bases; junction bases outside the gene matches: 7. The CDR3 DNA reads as TGTGCCAGCAGCCGCGGACTAGCGGGGGGGAGGTACCAAGAGACCCAGTACTTC. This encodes CASSRGLAGGRYQETQYF.

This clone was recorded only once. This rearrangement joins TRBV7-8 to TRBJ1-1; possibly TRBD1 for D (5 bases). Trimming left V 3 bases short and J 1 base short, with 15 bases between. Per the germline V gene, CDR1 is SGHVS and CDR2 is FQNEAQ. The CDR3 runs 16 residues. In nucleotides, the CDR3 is TGTGCCAGCAGCTTGGGGTTTGGGCAGGGGAACACTGAAGCTTTCTTT. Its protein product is CASSLGFGQGNTEAFF.

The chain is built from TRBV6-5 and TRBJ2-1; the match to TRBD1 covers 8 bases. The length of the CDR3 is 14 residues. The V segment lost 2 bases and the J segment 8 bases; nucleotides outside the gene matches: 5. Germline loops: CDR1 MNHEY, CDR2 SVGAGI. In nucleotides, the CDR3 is TGTGCCAGCAGTTACCGAACAGGGGGTCATGAGCAGTTCTTC. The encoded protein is CASSYRTGGHEQFF.

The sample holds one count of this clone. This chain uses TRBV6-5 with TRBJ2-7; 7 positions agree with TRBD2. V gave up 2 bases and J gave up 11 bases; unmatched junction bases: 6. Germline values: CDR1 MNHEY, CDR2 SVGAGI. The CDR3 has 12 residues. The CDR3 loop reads CASSYGGGRKYF. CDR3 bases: TGTGCCAGCAGTTACGGGGGGGGTAGGAAGTACTTC.

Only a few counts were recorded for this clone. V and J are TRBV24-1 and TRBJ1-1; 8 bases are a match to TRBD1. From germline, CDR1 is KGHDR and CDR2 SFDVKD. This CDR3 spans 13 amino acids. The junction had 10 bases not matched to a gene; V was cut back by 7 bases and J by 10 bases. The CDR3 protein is CATRDTRQGRAFF. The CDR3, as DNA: TGTGCCACCAGGGACACGAGACAGGGGCGAGCTTTCTTT.

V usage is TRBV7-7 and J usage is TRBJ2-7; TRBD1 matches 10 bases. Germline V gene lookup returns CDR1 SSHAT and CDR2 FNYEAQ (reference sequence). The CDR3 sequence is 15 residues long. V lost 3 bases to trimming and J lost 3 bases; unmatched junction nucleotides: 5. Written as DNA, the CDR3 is TGTGCCAGCAGCTTTTCCGGGACAGGGGACTACGAGCAGTACTTC. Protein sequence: CASSFSGTGDYEQYF. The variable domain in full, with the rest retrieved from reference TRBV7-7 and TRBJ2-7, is GAGVSQSPRYKVTKRGQDVTLRCDPISSHATLYWYQQALGQGPEFLTYFNYEAQPDKSGLPSDRFSAERPEGSISTLTIQRTEQRDSAMYRCASSFSGTGDYEQYFGPGTRLTVT.

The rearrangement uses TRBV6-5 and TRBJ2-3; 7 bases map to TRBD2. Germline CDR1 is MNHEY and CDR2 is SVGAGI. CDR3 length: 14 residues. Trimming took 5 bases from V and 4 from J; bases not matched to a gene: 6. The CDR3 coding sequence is TGTGCCAGCAGTCCTGGGGGAGGGGCAGATACGCAGTATTTT. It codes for CASSPGGGADTQYF.

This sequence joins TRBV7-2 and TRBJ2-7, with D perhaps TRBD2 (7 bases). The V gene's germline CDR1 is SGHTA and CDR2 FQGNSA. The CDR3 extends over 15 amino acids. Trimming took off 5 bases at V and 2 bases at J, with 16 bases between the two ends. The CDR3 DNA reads TGTGCCAGCAGCATCGGAGGGGGGGTAGCCTACGAGCAGTACTTC. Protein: CASSIGGGVAYEQYF.

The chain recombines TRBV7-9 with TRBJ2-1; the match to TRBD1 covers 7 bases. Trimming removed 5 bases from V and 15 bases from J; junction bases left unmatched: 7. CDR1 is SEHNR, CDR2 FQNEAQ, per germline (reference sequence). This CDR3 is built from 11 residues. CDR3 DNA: TGTGCCAGCAGCCTCCGGGACAGTGCGTTCTTC. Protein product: CASSLRDSAFF.

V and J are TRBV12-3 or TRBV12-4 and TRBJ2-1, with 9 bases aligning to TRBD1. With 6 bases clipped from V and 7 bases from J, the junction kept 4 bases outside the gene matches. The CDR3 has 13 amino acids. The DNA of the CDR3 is TGTGCCAGCAGGGGACAGGGAGGTAATGAGCAGTTCTTC. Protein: CASRGQGGNEQFF.

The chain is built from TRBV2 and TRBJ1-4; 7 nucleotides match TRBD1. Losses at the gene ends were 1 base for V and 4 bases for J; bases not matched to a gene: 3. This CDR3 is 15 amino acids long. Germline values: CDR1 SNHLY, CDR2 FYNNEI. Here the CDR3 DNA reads TGTGCCAGCAGTGAAGACAGGGGCATTAATGAAAAACTGTTTTTT. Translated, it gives CASSEDRGINEKLFF.

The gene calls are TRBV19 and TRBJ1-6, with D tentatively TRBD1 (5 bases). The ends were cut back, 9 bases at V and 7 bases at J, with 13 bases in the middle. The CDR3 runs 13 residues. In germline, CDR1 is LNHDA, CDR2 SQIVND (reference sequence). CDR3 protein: CASRDVENSPLHF. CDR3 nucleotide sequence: TGTGCCAGCAGGGATGTGGAAAATTCACCCCTCCACTTT.

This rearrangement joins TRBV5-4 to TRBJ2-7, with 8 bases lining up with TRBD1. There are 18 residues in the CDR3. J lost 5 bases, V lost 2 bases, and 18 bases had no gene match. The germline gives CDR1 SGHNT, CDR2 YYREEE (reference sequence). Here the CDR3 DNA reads TGTGCCAGCAGCTTACAACTATCTCAGGGGGCAATATCCCACGAGCAGTACTTC. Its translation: CASSLQLSQGAISHEQYF.

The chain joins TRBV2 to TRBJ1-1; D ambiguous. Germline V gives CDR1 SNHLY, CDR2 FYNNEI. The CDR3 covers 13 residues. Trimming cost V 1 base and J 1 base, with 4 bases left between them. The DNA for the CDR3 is TGTGCCAGCAGTGAAGAAGCGAACACTGAAGCTTTCTTT. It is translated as CASSEEANTEAFF.

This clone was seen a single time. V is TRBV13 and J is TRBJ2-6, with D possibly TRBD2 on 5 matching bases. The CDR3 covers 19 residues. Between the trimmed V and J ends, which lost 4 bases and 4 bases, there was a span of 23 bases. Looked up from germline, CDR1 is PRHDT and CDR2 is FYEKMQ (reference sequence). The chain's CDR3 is CASSSPMEDQGYGANVLTF. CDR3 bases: TGTGCCAGCAGCTCTCCGATGGAGGATCAAGGGTACGGGGCCAACGTCCTGACTTTC.

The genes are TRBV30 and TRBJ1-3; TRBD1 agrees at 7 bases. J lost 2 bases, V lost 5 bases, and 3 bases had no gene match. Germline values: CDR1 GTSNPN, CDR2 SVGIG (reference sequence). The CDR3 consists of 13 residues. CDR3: CAWGQDTGNTIYF. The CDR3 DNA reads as TGTGCCTGGGGACAGGATACTGGAAACACCATATATTTT.

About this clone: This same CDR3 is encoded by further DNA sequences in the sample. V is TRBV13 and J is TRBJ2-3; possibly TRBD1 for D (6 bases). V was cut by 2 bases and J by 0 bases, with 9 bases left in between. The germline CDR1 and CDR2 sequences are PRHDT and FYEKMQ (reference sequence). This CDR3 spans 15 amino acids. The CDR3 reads CASSLSGGSTDTQYF. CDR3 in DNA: TGTGCCAGCAGCTTAAGTGGGGGCAGCACAGATACGCAGTATTTT.

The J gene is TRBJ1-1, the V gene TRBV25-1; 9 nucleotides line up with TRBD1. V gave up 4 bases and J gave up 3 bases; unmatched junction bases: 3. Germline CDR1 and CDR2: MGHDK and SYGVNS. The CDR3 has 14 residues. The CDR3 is CASSGTGDDTEAFF. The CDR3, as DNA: TGTGCCAGCAGTGGGACAGGGGACGACACTGAAGCTTTCTTT.

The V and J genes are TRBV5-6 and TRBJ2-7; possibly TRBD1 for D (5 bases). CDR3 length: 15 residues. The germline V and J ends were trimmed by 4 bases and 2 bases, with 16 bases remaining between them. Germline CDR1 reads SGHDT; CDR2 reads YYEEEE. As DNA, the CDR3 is TGTGCCAGCAGCCGGCCCAAGGGGCTGACCTACGAGCAGTACTTC. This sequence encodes CASSRPKGLTYEQYF.

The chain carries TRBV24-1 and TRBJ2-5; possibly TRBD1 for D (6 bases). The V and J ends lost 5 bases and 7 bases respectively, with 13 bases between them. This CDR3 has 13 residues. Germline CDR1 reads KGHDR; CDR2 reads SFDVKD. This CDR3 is CATSVTGSGTQYF. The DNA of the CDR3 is TGTGCCACCAGTGTTACAGGGAGCGGGACCCAGTACTTC.

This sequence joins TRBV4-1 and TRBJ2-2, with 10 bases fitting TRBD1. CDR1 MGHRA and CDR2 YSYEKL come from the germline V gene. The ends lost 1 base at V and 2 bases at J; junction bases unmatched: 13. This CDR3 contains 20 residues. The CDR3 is CASSQGSSPGTGVNTGELFF. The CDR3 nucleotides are TGCGCCAGCAGCCAAGGCTCTTCTCCGGGGACAGGGGTTAACACCGGGGAGCTGTTTTTT.